Below are 21 T cell receptor beta chains sequenced from a single sample in a study of blood T cell repertoires in COVID-19. Only in-frame clones appear in the TCRdb table, and some are missing; sequencing was by immunoSEQ multiplex PCR. The sample has over 150,000 clones, roughly 84% seen once. Sequenced sample: peripheral blood. The receptor set was obtained from a woman of 80 years or more with active or convalescent COVID-19.

The chain recombines TRBV27 with TRBJ1-2; TRBD1 agrees at 8 bases. The V and J ends lost 7 bases and 2 bases, in that order; junction bases with no gene match: 6. Germline values: CDR1 MNHEY, CDR2 SMNVEV (reference sequence). This CDR3 spans 14 amino acids. The CDR3 region is CASTRTGSNYGYTF. The DNA for the CDR3 is TGTGCCAGCACCCGGACAGGGTCCAACTATGGCTACACCTTC.

The chain recombines TRBV14 with TRBJ1-6; weak D call: TRBD1 (6 bases). The CDR3 is 15 residues long. V gave up 6 bases and J gave up 7 bases, with 16 bases separating them. The germline V gene has CDR1 SGHDN and CDR2 FVKESK. The CDR3 bases are TGTGCCAGCAGTCCAGCGGGGGCGGGGAATTCACCCCTCCACTTT. Protein product: CASSPAGAGNSPLHF.

The chain uses TRBV6-2 or TRBV6-3 and TRBJ1-2; TRBD1 matches 8 bases. This CDR3 is built from 14 residues. CDR1 is MNHEY and CDR2 is SVGEGT in the germline V gene. J gave up 8 bases and V 6 bases, and 11 bases lay outside the gene matches. CDR3 DNA sequence: TGTGCCAGCAGCTCCTACCAGGGGGCAAGAGGCTACACCTTC. This encodes CASSSYQGARGYTF.

The CDR3, as DNA: TGCGCCAGCAGCTTGGGACAGGGGGCCAGAACCCTCCACTTT. Translating gives CASSLGQGARTLHF. The chain couples TRBV5-1 to TRBJ1-6, with 10 bases fitting TRBD1. The ends lost 0 bases at V and 14 bases at J; junction bases unmatched: 5. The CDR3 extends over 14 amino acids. Looked up from germline, CDR1 is SGHRS and CDR2 is YFSETQ.

The chain combines TRBV12-3 or TRBV12-4 with TRBJ1-2; D is possibly TRBD1 (6 bases). The V and J ends lost 6 bases and 5 bases respectively, with 13 bases between them. The CDR3 is made up of 13 amino acids. CDR3 DNA sequence: TGTGCCAGCAGCAATCAGGGGCCTTATGGCTACACCTTC. The encoded protein is CASSNQGPYGYTF.

This chain uses TRBV18 with TRBJ2-1, with D tentatively TRBD2 (5 bases). The ends were cut back, 2 bases at V and 4 bases at J, with 12 bases in the middle. Per the germline V gene, CDR1 is KGHSH and CDR2 is LQKENI. This CDR3 is built from 15 residues. CDR3 loop: CASSPAGTFYNEQFF. CDR3 coding DNA: TGTGCCAGCTCACCAGCGGGTACTTTTTACAATGAGCAGTTCTTC.

The CDR3 protein is CASSGLAGPQETQYF. Here the CDR3 DNA reads TGTGCCAGTAGCGGACTAGCGGGACCACAAGAGACCCAGTACTTC. The V gene is TRBV19, the J gene TRBJ2-5, with 12 nucleotides matching TRBD2. The germline CDR1 and CDR2 sequences are LNHDA and SQIVND (reference sequence). CDR3 length equals 15 residues. The trim removed 6 bases at V and 2 bases at J, leaving 4 bases unmatched.

The chain couples TRBV10-3 to TRBJ1-2, with TRBD1 identical over 8 bases. The CDR3 is 15 residues long. Unmatched junction bases numbered 3, after V lost 2 bases and J lost 1 base. Per the germline V gene, CDR1 is ENHRY and CDR2 is SYGVKD. DNA of the CDR3: TGTGCCATCAGTGAGGCAGGACAGGGTAACTATGGCTACACCTTC. This translates into CAISEAGQGNYGYTF.

This chain joins TRBV19 and TRBJ1-1; a possible D gene is TRBD1 (6 bases). Trimming removed 6 bases at V and 6 bases at J, with 14 bases between. Per germline, CDR1 LNHDA and CDR2 SQIVND (reference sequence). This CDR3 has 13 residues. The CDR3 is CASSGQMSPEAFF. Here the CDR3 DNA reads TGTGCCAGTAGCGGACAGATGAGCCCTGAAGCTTTCTTT.

The chain carries TRBV7-9 and TRBJ1-2, with D perhaps matching TRBD1 (5 bases). Germline values: CDR1 SEHNR, CDR2 FQNEAQ (reference sequence). V lost 5 bases and J lost 6, with 13 bases in between. The CDR3 extends over 13 amino acids. CDR3 in amino acids: CASSLGGTDGYTF. The CDR3 DNA reads TGTGCCAGCAGCCTCGGGGGAACGGATGGCTACACCTTC.

This rearrangement joins TRBV9 to TRBJ2-1, with 10 bases identical to TRBD1. CDR1 SGDLS and CDR2 YYNGEE come from the germline V gene. This CDR3 is 14 amino acids long. V lost 3 bases to trimming and J lost 4 bases; unmatched junction nucleotides: 1. The CDR3 loop is CASSGTGGYNEQFF. Here the CDR3 DNA reads TGTGCCAGCAGCGGGACAGGGGGATACAATGAGCAGTTCTTC.

The J gene is TRBJ1-3, the V gene TRBV5-5; D gene ambiguous. V gave up 0 bases and J gave up 0 bases, with 7 bases separating them. Germline V gene data show CDR1 as SGHKS and CDR2 as YYEKEE (reference sequence). CDR3 size: 15 residues. The CDR3 loop reads CASSLVGSSGNTIYF. The CDR3 DNA is TGTGCCAGCAGCTTGGTCGGGAGCTCTGGAAACACCATATATTTT.

This chain links TRBV6-5 with TRBJ1-4; D remains ambiguous. CDR1 is MNHEY and CDR2 is SVGAGI in the germline V gene. The CDR3 is 15 amino acids. The V end lost 6 bases, the J end lost 8 bases, and 19 bases lay between the germline ends. This CDR3 reads CASSPRPGRREKLFF. The CDR3 region has the DNA TGTGCCAGCAGCCCCCGACCGGGCAGGAGGGAAAAACTGTTTTTT.

The rearrangement links TRBV6-5 to TRBJ1-5, with TRBD1 matching 10 bases. CDR1 MNHEY and CDR2 SVGAGI come from the germline V gene. The CDR3 sequence is 15 residues long. The V and J ends lost 7 bases and 3 bases, in that order; junction bases with no gene match: 6. This CDR3 reads CASTLDRGPNQPQHF. Here the CDR3 DNA reads TGTGCCAGCACCCTTGACAGGGGGCCCAATCAGCCCCAGCATTTT.

The gene calls are TRBV18 and TRBJ1-1; 7 bases are a match to TRBD1. The CDR3 runs 14 residues. V trimming: 1 base; J trimming: 2 bases; junction bases outside the gene matches: 1. Germline V gives CDR1 KGHSH, CDR2 LQKENI. CDR3 nucleotides: TGTGCCAGCTCACCACAGGGGGCAAACACTGAAGCTTTCTTT. Amino acid sequence: CASSPQGANTEAFF.

The rearrangement links TRBV6-5 to TRBJ1-1; 8 positions match TRBD1. The CDR3 length is 13 residues. V lost 6 bases, J lost 9 bases, and 9 bases stayed unmatched. Germline CDR1 is MNHEY and CDR2 is SVGAGI. The CDR3, as DNA: TGTGCCAGCAGGGCGGGGGACAGGCGACAAGCTTTCTTT. It translates to CASRAGDRRQAFF.

The rearrangement links TRBV15 to TRBJ1-3, with D tentatively TRBD1 (6 bases). The CDR3 covers 15 residues. Germline V gene sequence: CDR1 LNHNV, CDR2 YYDKDF (reference sequence). Trimming stripped 5 bases from V and 1 base from J, with 12 bases between. The CDR3 protein is CATSHYRASGNTIYF. The CDR3 region has the DNA TGTGCCACCAGCCATTACAGGGCATCTGGAAACACCATATATTTT.

This clone was observed a few times. The J gene is TRBJ1-2, the V gene TRBV4-1; 9 bases map to TRBD1. Germline CDR1 is MGHRA and CDR2 is YSYEKL. This CDR3 region has 15 residues. With 0 bases clipped from V and 8 bases from J, the junction kept 7 bases outside the gene matches. CDR3 amino acids: CASSQDMGTGSGYTF. The CDR3 nucleotides read TGCGCCAGCAGCCAAGATATGGGGACAGGGAGCGGCTACACCTTC.

The chain joins TRBV7-2 to TRBJ1-2; D remains ambiguous. The CDR3 spans 16 residues. Germline assignment: CDR1 SGHTA and CDR2 FQGNSA. V lost 2 bases, J lost 0 bases, and 13 bases lay in between. The CDR3 DNA reads as TGTGCCAGCAGCTTAAGTGCGGCAGCAGCTAACTATGGCTACACCTTC. As protein: CASSLSAAAANYGYTF.

This chain uses TRBV30 with TRBJ2-7, with 9 nucleotides matching TRBD1. There are 13 residues in the CDR3. Germline CDR1 is GTSNPN and CDR2 is SVGIG (reference sequence). Trimming took 0 bases from V and 7 from J; bases not matched to a gene: 4. CDR3 DNA: TGTGCCTGGAGTGTACGGGGACAGGGAGAGCAGTACTTC. Translating gives CAWSVRGQGEQYF.

V gene TRBV2 combines with J gene TRBJ1-1, with D unresolved. CDR3 length equals 15 residues. Germline V lookup: CDR1 SNHLY, CDR2 FYNNEI. V was pared by 6 bases and J by 1 base, with 15 bases between. DNA of the CDR3: TGTGCCAGCAGCGGGAAGGAGACACGGAACACTGAAGCTTTCTTT. The encoded protein is CASSGKETRNTEAFF.